Presented here are 3 T cell receptor beta chains from one specimen sequenced in a study of cytomegalovirus exposure and HLA in healthy donors. The PCR ran on 60 Vbeta and 13 Jbeta primers. The assay was immunoSEQ multiplex PCR, and TCRdb's table has in-frame clones only and misses some. Found here are approximately 200,000 clones, around 82% of them singletons; the top ten hold 0.2% to 0.3%. Material: PBMCs. The receptors stem from a boy younger than 18 in good health and CMV-seronegative.

This chain connects TRBV4-1 to TRBJ1-2; 7 nucleotides line up with TRBD1. This CDR3 has 16 residues. The germline CDR1 and CDR2 sequences are MGHRA and YSYEKL. V shed 2 bases, J shed 2 bases, and the junction held 8 bases outside the gene matches. For the CDR3, the DNA is TGCGCCAGCAGCCAATTCCCCGGGACAGCGAACTATGGCTACACCTTC. It is translated as CASSQFPGTANYGYTF.

J is TRBJ2-7 and V is TRBV30, with TRBD1 identical over 7 bases. CDR3 size: 15 residues. In germline, CDR1 is GTSNPN, CDR2 SVGIG (reference sequence). The trim removed 1 base at V and 3 bases at J, leaving 9 bases unmatched. In DNA form, the CDR3 reads TGTGCCTGGAGTGCTAACAGGGGTGTCTTCTACGAGCAGTACTTC. It specifies CAWSANRGVFYEQYF. Together with reference TRBV30 and TRBJ2-7, the CDR3 gives the full variable domain: SQTIHQWPATLVQPVGSPLSLECTVEGTSNPNLYWYRQAAGRGLQLLFYSVGIGQISSEVPQNLSASRPQDRQFILSSKKLLLSDSGFYLCAWSANRGVFYEQYFGPGTRLTVT.

The chain recombines TRBV2 with TRBJ2-2, with D possibly being TRBD2 (7 bases). This CDR3 has 16 residues. The germline V and J ends were trimmed by 8 bases and 6 bases, with 22 bases remaining between them. In germline, CDR1 is SNHLY, CDR2 FYNNEI. The CDR3 nucleotides read TGTGCCAGCGGGTGGGCAGGGGAACGGGGGGCCGGGGAGCTGTTTTTT. Translating it yields CASGWAGERGAGELFF.